This TCR beta chain was retrieved from a study of post-analysis software for immune sequencing data. Presence of unique molecular identifiers characterized the TCR beta cDNA libraries. TCRdb reprocessed the PCR reads with MiXCR, giving one entry per CDR3 protein. Of 650,000 to 900,000 distinct CDR3 sequences in the sample, around 42% are singletons; the top ten hold just under 5%. Regarding this clonotype: Its cognate antigen is unknown.

CDR3 length: 13 amino acids. CDR1 is DFQATT, CDR2 SNEGSKA, per germline (reference sequence). V lost 3 bases, J lost 6 bases, and 11 bases lay in between. Findings and caveats of the study: TRBV5-6, TRBV5-1 and TRBV20-1 belonged to a set of roughly five TRBV segments that were more frequent in patients than controls.

The sequenced material came from blood. This sequence was found in a girl between 5 and 17 years old with multiple sclerosis. The rearrangement uses TRBV20-1 and TRBJ2-2; D call uncertain. The CDR3 DNA follows: TGCAGTGCTAGGCACCCGGGCGCCGGGGAGCTGTTTTTT. It yields the protein CSARHPGAGELFF.